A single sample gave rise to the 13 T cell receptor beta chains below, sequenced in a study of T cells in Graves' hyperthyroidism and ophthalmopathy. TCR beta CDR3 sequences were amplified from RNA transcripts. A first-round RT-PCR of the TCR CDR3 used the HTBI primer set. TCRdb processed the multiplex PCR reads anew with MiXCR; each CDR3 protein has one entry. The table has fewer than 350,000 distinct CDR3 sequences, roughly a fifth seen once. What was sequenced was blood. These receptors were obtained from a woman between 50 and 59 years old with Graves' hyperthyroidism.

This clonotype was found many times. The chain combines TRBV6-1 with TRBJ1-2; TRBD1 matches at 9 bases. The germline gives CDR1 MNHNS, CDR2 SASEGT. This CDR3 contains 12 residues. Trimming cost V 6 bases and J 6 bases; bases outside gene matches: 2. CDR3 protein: CASSRQGDGYTF. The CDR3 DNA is TGTGCCAGCAGCAGACAGGGGGATGGCTACACCTTC.

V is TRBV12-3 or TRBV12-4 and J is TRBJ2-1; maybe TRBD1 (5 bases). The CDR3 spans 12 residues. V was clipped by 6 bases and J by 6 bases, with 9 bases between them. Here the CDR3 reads CASSLGRNEQFF. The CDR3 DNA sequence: TGTGCCAGCAGCTTGGGGCGCAATGAGCAGTTCTTC.

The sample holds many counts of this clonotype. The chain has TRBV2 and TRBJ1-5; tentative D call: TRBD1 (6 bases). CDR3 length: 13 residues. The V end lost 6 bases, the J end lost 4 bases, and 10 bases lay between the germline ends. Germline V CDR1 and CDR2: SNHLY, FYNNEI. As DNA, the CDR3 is TGTGCCAGCAGATTCACAGGGAATCAGCCCCAGCATTTT. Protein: CASRFTGNQPQHF.

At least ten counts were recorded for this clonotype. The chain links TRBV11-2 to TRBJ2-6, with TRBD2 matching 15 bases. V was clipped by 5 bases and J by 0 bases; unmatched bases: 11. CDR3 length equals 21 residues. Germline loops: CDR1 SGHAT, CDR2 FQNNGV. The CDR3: CASSRYGTSGGKSSGANVLTF. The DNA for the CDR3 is TGTGCCAGCAGCCGCTACGGGACTAGCGGGGGGAAGAGCTCTGGGGCCAACGTCCTGACTTTC.

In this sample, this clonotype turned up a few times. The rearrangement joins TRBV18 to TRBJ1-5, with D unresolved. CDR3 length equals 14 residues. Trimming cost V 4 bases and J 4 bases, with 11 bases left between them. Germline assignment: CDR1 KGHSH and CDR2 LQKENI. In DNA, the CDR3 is TGTGCCAGCTCACGCGACGGAGGAAATCAGCCCCAGCATTTT. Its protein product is CASSRDGGNQPQHF.

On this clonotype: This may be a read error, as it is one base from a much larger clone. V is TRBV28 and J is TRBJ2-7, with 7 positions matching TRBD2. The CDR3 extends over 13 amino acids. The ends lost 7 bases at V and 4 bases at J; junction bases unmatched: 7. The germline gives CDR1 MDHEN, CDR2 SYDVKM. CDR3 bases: TGTGCCAGCAATCTTGGGCGGGAGTACGAGCAGTACTTC. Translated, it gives CASNLGREYEQYF.

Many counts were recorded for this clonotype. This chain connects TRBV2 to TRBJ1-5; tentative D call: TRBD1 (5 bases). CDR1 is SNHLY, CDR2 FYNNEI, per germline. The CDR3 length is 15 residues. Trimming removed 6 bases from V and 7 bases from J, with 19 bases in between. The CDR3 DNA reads TGTGCCAGCAGAGAGGGGCTATTTGAAGGGCAGCCCCAGCATTTT. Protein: CASREGLFEGQPQHF. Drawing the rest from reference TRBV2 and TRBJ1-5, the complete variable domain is EPEVTQTPSHQVTQMGQEVILRCVPISNHLYFYWYRQILGQKVEFLVSFYNNEISEKSEIFDDQFSVERPDGSNFTLKIRSTKLEDSAMYFCASREGLFEGQPQHFGDGTRLSIL.

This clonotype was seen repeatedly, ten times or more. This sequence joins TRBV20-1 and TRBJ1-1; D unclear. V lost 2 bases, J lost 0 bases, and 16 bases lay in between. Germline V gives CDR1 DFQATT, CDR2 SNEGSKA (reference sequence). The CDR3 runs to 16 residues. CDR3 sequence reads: CSARLPTKGMNTEAFF. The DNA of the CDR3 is TGCAGTGCTAGACTCCCCACTAAAGGTATGAACACTGAAGCTTTCTTT.

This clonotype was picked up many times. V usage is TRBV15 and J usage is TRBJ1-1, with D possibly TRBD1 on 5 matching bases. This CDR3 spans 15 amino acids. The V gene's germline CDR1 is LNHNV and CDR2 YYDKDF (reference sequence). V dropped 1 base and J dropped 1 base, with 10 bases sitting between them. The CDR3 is CATSRVGTANTEAFF. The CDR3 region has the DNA TGTGCCACCAGCAGAGTTGGGACGGCGAACACTGAAGCTTTCTTT. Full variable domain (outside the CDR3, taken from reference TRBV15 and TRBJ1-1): DAMVIQNPRYQVTQFGKPVTLSCSQTLNHNVMYWYQQKSSQAPKLLFHYYDKDFNNEADTPDNFQSRRPNTSFCFLDIRSPGLGDTAMYLCATSRVGTANTEAFFGQGTRLTVV.

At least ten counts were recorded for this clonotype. The CDR3 DNA reads as TGCAGTGCCGGACCCGGAATCGGGGAAAAACTGTTTTTT. This translates into CSAGPGIGEKLFF. The chain links TRBV20-1 to TRBJ1-4; D gene ambiguous. CDR1 and CDR2 from the germline V gene are DFQATT and SNEGSKA (reference sequence). Trimming stripped 6 bases from V and 8 bases from J, with 16 bases between. The CDR3 runs 13 residues.

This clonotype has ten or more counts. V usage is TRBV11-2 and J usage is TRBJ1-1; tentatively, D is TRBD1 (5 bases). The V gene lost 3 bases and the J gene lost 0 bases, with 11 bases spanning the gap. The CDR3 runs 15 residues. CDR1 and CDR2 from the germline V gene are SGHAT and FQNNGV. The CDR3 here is CASSFQTALNTEAFF. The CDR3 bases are TGTGCCAGCAGCTTCCAGACAGCCTTGAACACTGAAGCTTTCTTT.

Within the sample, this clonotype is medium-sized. The CDR3 bases are TGTGCCAGCAGTGGGACTAGCGGGTTTGGGAATGAGCAGTTCTTC. Encoded protein: CASSGTSGFGNEQFF. The chain recombines TRBV2 with TRBJ2-1; TRBD2 aligns across 11 bases. Trimming at V came to 4 bases and at J to 7 bases, leaving 6 bases not matched to a gene. Germline CDR1 is SNHLY and CDR2 is FYNNEI. The CDR3 has 15 amino acids.

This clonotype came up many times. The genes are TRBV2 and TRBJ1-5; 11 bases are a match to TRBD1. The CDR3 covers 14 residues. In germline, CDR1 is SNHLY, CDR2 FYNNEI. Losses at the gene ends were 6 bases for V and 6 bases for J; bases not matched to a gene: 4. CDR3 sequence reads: CASRPGTGGQPQHF. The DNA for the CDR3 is TGTGCCAGCAGACCTGGGACAGGGGGTCAGCCCCAGCATTTT.